A single sample gave rise to the 22 T cell receptor beta chains below, sequenced in a study of OX40 agonist ivuxolimab in advanced cancers. Assay used: immunoSEQ multiplex PCR; TCRdb lists only in-frame clones, some missing. The sample records about 27,000 clones, less than 90% being singletons. The sequenced sample was CD4+ or CD8+ T cells sorted from blood, obtained in a trial of the OX40 agonist ivuxolimab. These receptors all stem from an adult with an advanced solid tumor such as melanoma, head and neck, liver or kidney cancer.

This clone was seen just once. The rearrangement joins TRBV5-1 to TRBJ1-5; no reliable D call. The CDR3 has 13 amino acids. Germline values: CDR1 SGHRS, CDR2 YFSETQ. V shed 0 bases and J shed 4 bases, with 5 bases lying between them. This CDR3 is CASSLAPNQPQHF. The CDR3 coding sequence is TGCGCCAGCAGCTTGGCCCCAAATCAGCCCCAGCATTTT. The entire variable domain, with the rest obtained from reference TRBV5-1 and TRBJ1-5, is as follows: KAGVTQTPRYLIKTRGQQVTLSCSPISGHRSVSWYQQTPGQGLQFLFEYFSETQRNKGNFPGRFSGRQFSNSRSEMNVSTLELGDSALYLCASSLAPNQPQHFGDGTRLSIL.

V and J are TRBV5-1 and TRBJ2-1, with D possibly being TRBD1 (7 bases). This CDR3 spans 16 amino acids. Trimming shortened V by 4 bases and J by 5 bases, and 19 bases separated the two germline ends. Germline loops: CDR1 SGHRS, CDR2 YFSETQ. CDR3 residues: CASSTWTGGGNNEQFF. Written as DNA, the CDR3 is TGCGCCAGCAGCACATGGACAGGAGGGGGGAACAATGAGCAGTTCTTC.

This chain connects TRBV4-1 to TRBJ2-3, with 9 nucleotides matching TRBD2. The germline V gene has CDR1 MGHRA and CDR2 YSYEKL. This CDR3 has 18 residues. Germline trimming cut 0 bases from V and 5 bases from J; bases unmatched to any gene: 12. The DNA for the CDR3 is TGCGCCAGCAGCCAAGATTCGGTAGCGGGGGAGGGGTTAGATACGCAGTATTTT. It codes for CASSQDSVAGEGLDTQYF.

This rearrangement joins TRBV6-6 to TRBJ1-6, with TRBD1 as a possible D gene (5 bases). The V end lost 9 bases, the J end lost 14 bases, and 14 bases lay between the germline ends. This CDR3 has 11 residues. Germline CDR1 is MNHNY and CDR2 is SVGAGI (reference sequence). CDR3 in amino acids: CASLGDRTLHF. CDR3 DNA: TGTGCCAGTTTAGGGGATAGAACCCTCCACTTT.

The chain combines TRBV10-1 with TRBJ1-1, with no clear D. CDR3 length: 13 residues. V was clipped by 0 bases and J by 4 bases, with 6 bases between them. Looked up from germline, CDR1 is WNHNN and CDR2 is SYGVQD (reference sequence). The CDR3 loop reads CASSESKGTEAFF. In DNA, the CDR3 is TGCGCCAGCAGTGAGTCTAAGGGCACTGAAGCTTTCTTT.

This clone has only one observation. The rearrangement uses TRBV2 and TRBJ2-7; 10 bases line up with TRBD1. CDR3 length: 16 amino acids. The ends lost 2 bases at V and 5 bases at J; junction bases unmatched: 9. CDR1 SNHLY and CDR2 FYNNEI come from the germline V gene. CDR3 in DNA: TGTGCCAGCAGTGAAATCGCCGACAGGGGGCTTCACGAGCAGTACTTC. Translating it yields CASSEIADRGLHEQYF.

Regarding this clone: The germline gene is not matched at one end of the junction; a read error may be the cause. CDR3 protein: CASSIGAGNSGELFF. As DNA, the CDR3 is TGTGCCAGTAGTATTGGTGCGGGGAACTCCGGGGAGCTGTTTTTT. This sequence joins TRBV19 and TRBJ2-2; D is possibly TRBD2 (6 bases). The CDR3 has 15 amino acids. Per germline, CDR1 LNHDA and CDR2 SQIVND (reference sequence). Full variable domain (remainder filled in from reference TRBV19 and TRBJ2-2): DGGITQSPKYLFRKEGQNVTLSCEQNLNHDAMYWYRQDPGQGLRLIYYSQIVNDFQKGDIAEGYSVSREKKESFPLTVTSAQKNPTAFYLCASSIGAGNSGELFFGEGSRLTVL.

V and J are TRBV4-1 and TRBJ1-5; the match to TRBD1 covers 9 bases. This CDR3 spans 14 amino acids. V lost 4 bases and J lost 4; bases outside the gene matches: 2. Germline values: CDR1 MGHRA, CDR2 YSYEKL. As DNA, the CDR3 is TGCGCCAGCAGCCTAGGGACAGGGAATCAGCCCCAGCATTTT. This codes for CASSLGTGNQPQHF.

This chain links TRBV9 with TRBJ1-5; possible D gene TRBD1, 5 bases. In germline, CDR1 is SGDLS, CDR2 YYNGEE. This CDR3 region has 14 residues. Trimming pared 3 bases from V and 7 bases from J, leaving 14 bases between. The CDR3 DNA sequence: TGTGCCAGCAGCGGGCCCGGGTGGGGCCAGCCCCAGCATTTT. It specifies CASSGPGWGQPQHF.

V is TRBV6-1 and J is TRBJ2-7; D might be TRBD1 (5 bases). With 5 bases removed from V and 9 bases from J, the gap between germline ends came to 14 bases. The CDR3 contains 12 residues. Germline values: CDR1 MNHNS, CDR2 SASEGT. CDR3 coding DNA: TGTGCCAGCAGTCTTAACCAGGGATGGCAGTACTTC. This gives the protein CASSLNQGWQYF.

The rearrangement joins TRBV7-8 to TRBJ1-5; D perhaps matches TRBD1 (5 bases). Germline assignment: CDR1 SGHVS and CDR2 FQNEAQ. V lost 2 bases, J lost 0 bases, and 14 bases lay in between. This CDR3 has 17 residues. The CDR3 region is CASSLHEGTYSNQPQHF. CDR3 nucleotides: TGTGCCAGCAGCTTACATGAGGGGACTTATAGCAATCAGCCCCAGCATTTT.

The rearrangement links TRBV5-1 to TRBJ2-7; D may be TRBD1 (6 bases). The CDR3 loop spans 15 amino acids. The germline V and J ends were trimmed by 0 bases and 1 base, with 11 bases remaining between them. Germline values: CDR1 SGHRS, CDR2 YFSETQ. CDR3 sequence: CASSLAGDNSYEQYF. CDR3 coding DNA: TGCGCCAGCAGCTTGGCCGGGGACAATTCCTACGAGCAGTACTTC.

The rearrangement joins TRBV7-2 to TRBJ2-5; 13 bases fit TRBD2. Germline V gene sequence: CDR1 SGHTA, CDR2 FQGNSA. The CDR3 has 17 amino acids. Losses at the gene ends were 1 base for V and 5 bases for J; bases not matched to a gene: 7. The CDR3 region is CASSLGGGLAGWETQYF. CDR3 DNA sequence: TGTGCCAGCAGCTTAGGTGGGGGACTAGCGGGGTGGGAGACCCAGTACTTC.

The chain employs TRBV7-2 and TRBJ2-5, with D possibly matching TRBD1 (5 bases). CDR3 size: 12 residues. From germline, CDR1 is SGHTA and CDR2 FQGNSA. V was pared by 5 bases and J by 6 bases, with 10 bases between. This CDR3 is CASSPSGQTQYF. The CDR3 DNA reads as TGTGCCAGCAGCCCCTCAGGGCAGACCCAGTACTTC.

The chain is built from TRBV7-7 and TRBJ2-5; the match to TRBD2 covers 15 bases. Trimming took 1 base from V and 2 from J; bases not matched to a gene: 2. CDR1 is SSHAT, CDR2 FNYEAQ, per germline (reference sequence). CDR3 length equals 17 residues. The CDR3 nucleotides are TGTGCCAGCAGCTTAGGCGGACTAGCGGGGGGGCAAGAGACCCAGTACTTC. It translates to CASSLGGLAGGQETQYF.

The CDR3 nucleotides read TGTGCCAGCAGCGAATTCGGGACAGGGCTCGGGAATGAGCAGTTCTTC. This codes for CASSEFGTGLGNEQFF. The chain couples TRBV6-4 to TRBJ2-1; 9 bases align to TRBD1. Germline assignment: CDR1 MRHNA and CDR2 SNTAGT. Trimming cost V 6 bases and J 7 bases; bases outside gene matches: 13. The CDR3 covers 16 residues.

The genes are TRBV7-2 and TRBJ2-2; TRBD1 matches 9 bases. The V segment lost 5 bases and the J segment 2 bases; nucleotides outside the gene matches: 9. The CDR3 has 17 residues. Germline lookup yields CDR1 SGHTA and CDR2 FQGNSA. The CDR3 nucleotides read TGTGCCAGCAGCCCAACTCCGGGACAGGGTAACACCGGGGAGCTGTTTTTT. Its translation: CASSPTPGQGNTGELFF. The full variable domain, rest sourced from reference TRBV7-2 and TRBJ2-2, is GAGVSQSPSNKVTEKGKDVELRCDPISGHTALYWYRQSLGQGLEFLIYFQGNSAPDKSGLPSDRFSAERTGGSVSTLTIQRTQQEDSAVYLCASSPTPGQGNTGELFFGEGSRLTVL.

This chain links TRBV6-4 with TRBJ2-1; D perhaps matches TRBD2 (5 bases). V was pared by 0 bases and J by 0 bases, with 6 bases between. CDR3 length: 15 residues. The germline V gene has CDR1 MRHNA and CDR2 SNTAGT. The CDR3 here is CASSDSSGSYNEQFF. The CDR3 DNA sequence: TGTGCCAGCAGTGACTCAAGCGGCTCCTACAATGAGCAGTTCTTC.

The gene calls are TRBV4-1 and TRBJ2-1; D possibly corresponds to TRBD2 (5 bases). Germline CDR1 MGHRA, CDR2 YSYEKL. CDR3 length: 13 residues. V gave up 5 bases and J gave up 6 bases, with 11 bases separating them. The CDR3 coding sequence is TGCGCCAGCAGCGAGCTAGCATCCAATGAGCAGTTCTTC. Translated: CASSELASNEQFF.

CDR3 DNA sequence: TGTGCCATCAGTGAGGTCCTCTCCCCCGATACGCAGTATTTT. Protein: CAISEVLSPDTQYF. The rearrangement uses TRBV10-3 and TRBJ2-3; D call uncertain. There are 14 residues in the CDR3. In germline, CDR1 is ENHRY, CDR2 SYGVKD. V gave up 2 bases and J gave up 6 bases, with 12 bases separating them.

The chain has TRBV14 and TRBJ2-3, with D unresolved. Germline-derived CDR1 and CDR2 are SGHDN and FVKESK. V was cut by 4 bases and J by 4 bases, with 12 bases left in between. The CDR3 is 14 residues long. CDR3 amino acids: CASSPFGSADTQYF. Written as DNA, the CDR3 is TGTGCCAGCAGCCCCTTTGGCAGCGCAGATACGCAGTATTTT.

J is TRBJ2-2 and V is TRBV2; 7 nucleotides align to TRBD2. The V and J ends lost 4 bases and 3 bases, in that order; junction bases with no gene match: 2. CDR3 length: 14 residues. CDR1 is SNHLY and CDR2 is FYNNEI in the germline V gene. CDR3 region: CASSASGYTGELFF. CDR3 sequence (DNA): TGTGCCAGCAGTGCTAGCGGATACACCGGGGAGCTGTTTTTT.